Shown below are 30 T cell receptor beta chains from a single sample sequenced in a study of cytomegalovirus exposure and HLA in healthy donors. This PCR relied on a set of 60 Vbeta primers and 13 Jbeta primers. Method: immunoSEQ multiplex PCR; TCRdb's copy keeps in-frame clones and lacks some. The sample consists of about 110,000 clones, 67% of them appearing once. The sample taken for sequencing was PBMCs. Receptors originate from a man between 18 and 29 years old in good health and CMV-seropositive.

Of note for this clone: Different DNA sequences within this sample yield the same CDR3. The chain joins TRBV27 to TRBJ1-2; D might be TRBD1 (5 bases). The germline V gene has CDR1 MNHEY and CDR2 SMNVEV (reference sequence). The CDR3 runs to 13 residues. V dropped 3 bases and J dropped 2 bases, with 7 bases sitting between them. The chain's CDR3 is CASSLQGNYGYTF. In nucleotides, the CDR3 is TGTGCCAGCAGTTTGCAGGGCAACTATGGCTACACCTTC.

The gene calls are TRBV18 and TRBJ2-3, with D tentatively TRBD1 (6 bases). The CDR3 runs to 15 residues. Germline V gene sequence: CDR1 KGHSH, CDR2 LQKENI. V lost 6 bases, J lost 4 bases, and 17 bases lay in between. CDR3 DNA: TGTGCCAGCTCCCCGTCACAGGGTAGCGCAGATACGCAGTATTTT. This translates into CASSPSQGSADTQYF.

This chain joins TRBV1 and TRBJ1-6. TRBV1 is noted as a pseudogene. The length of the CDR3 is 11 residues. CDR3: CTSSSGSPLHF. The CDR3 coding sequence is TGCACCAGCAGCTCGGGATCACCCCTCCACTTT.

This clone came up a few times. The chain couples TRBV27 to TRBJ2-7; 9 positions match TRBD1. This CDR3 region has 13 residues. Germline CDR1 MNHEY, CDR2 SMNVEV (reference sequence). V lost 6 bases, J lost 1 base, and 1 base stayed unmatched. CDR3 region: CASRTGGSYEQYF. The CDR3 DNA reads TGTGCCAGCAGGACAGGGGGATCCTACGAGCAGTACTTC.

This CDR3 is CASSLPSTGGRETQYF. The CDR3 DNA is TGTGCCAGCAGCTTGCCGTCGACAGGGGGCCGGGAGACCCAGTACTTC. V usage is TRBV5-4 and J usage is TRBJ2-5; TRBD1 matches 10 bases. The V gene's germline CDR1 is SGHNT and CDR2 YYREEE (reference sequence). The V and J ends lost 1 base and 5 bases, in that order; junction bases with no gene match: 8. The CDR3 length is 16 residues.

The gene calls are TRBV4-2 and TRBJ2-5; maybe TRBD2 (6 bases). The CDR3 runs 17 residues. Trimming took off 6 bases at V and 3 bases at J, with 23 bases between the two ends. Germline V CDR1 and CDR2: LGHNA, YNFKEQ. CDR3 in amino acids: CASRRGLLGGKEETQYF. CDR3 DNA sequence: TGTGCCAGCAGAAGAGGACTTCTCGGAGGGAAGGAAGAGACCCAGTACTTC.

This clone was found once. This chain connects TRBV6-1 to TRBJ1-4; the match to TRBD1 covers 7 bases. This CDR3 has 14 amino acids. Germline assignment: CDR1 MNHNS and CDR2 SASEGT. The trim removed 9 bases at V and 4 bases at J, leaving 8 bases unmatched. The CDR3 DNA follows: TGTGCCAGTCTACCGGGACAGATTAATGAAAAACTGTTTTTT. Encoded protein: CASLPGQINEKLFF.

The chain carries TRBV6-5 and TRBJ1-5; 8 bases match TRBD1. Trimming at V came to 5 bases and at J to 9 bases, leaving 12 bases not matched to a gene. Looked up from germline, CDR1 is MNHEY and CDR2 is SVGAGI. The CDR3 totals 15 residues. The CDR3 nucleotides read TGTGCCAGCAGTCGGGACAGGAGAGAACTTATGCCCCAGCATTTT. It encodes CASSRDRRELMPQHF.

The J gene is TRBJ1-2, the V gene TRBV18; D ambiguous. CDR1 is KGHSH, CDR2 LQKENI, per germline. Trimming removed 0 bases from V and 6 bases from J, with 11 bases in between. This CDR3 is built from 14 residues. The CDR3 here is CASSPPAGRNGYTF. DNA of the CDR3: TGTGCCAGCTCACCACCGGCTGGGAGAAATGGCTACACCTTC.

This clone showed up just a few times. This chain joins TRBV21-1 and TRBJ2-7; the table assigns TRBD1, which was not confirmed against the DNA. TRBV21-1 is a pseudogene. The CDR3 has 14 amino acids. The CDR3 nucleotides read TGTGCCAGCAGGATACAGGGGCAACACTACGAGCAGTACGTC. Amino acid sequence: CASRIQGQHYEQYV.

Comments on this clone: Different DNA sequences within this sample yield the same CDR3. The J gene is TRBJ2-5, the V gene TRBV19; tentatively, D is TRBD1 (5 bases). This CDR3 spans 13 amino acids. V was pared by 1 base and J by 5 bases, with 8 bases between. Germline V gene data show CDR1 as LNHDA and CDR2 as SQIVND (reference sequence). CDR3 nucleotides: TGTGCCAGTAGTATAGGGGGCGGCGAGACCCAGTACTTC. It codes for CASSIGGGETQYF.

The chain employs TRBV15 and TRBJ1-1; D unresolved. Trimming removed 0 bases at V and 1 base at J, with 21 bases between. The CDR3 covers 19 residues. Germline V CDR1 and CDR2: LNHNV, YYDKDF (reference sequence). Here the CDR3 reads CATSRDFDLVEIPNTEAFF. The CDR3 DNA follows: TGTGCCACCAGCAGAGATTTTGACCTAGTTGAGATCCCGAACACTGAAGCTTTCTTT.

This sequence joins TRBV5-1 and TRBJ1-4; D gene unclear. V shed 7 bases and J shed 17 bases, with 18 bases lying between them. CDR1 and CDR2 (germline): SGHRS, YFSETQ. This CDR3 has 11 residues. CDR3 sequence reads: CASSERVGFFF. CDR3 coding DNA: TGCGCCAGCTCCGAGCGAGTCGGGTTTTTTTTT. Drawing the rest from reference TRBV5-1 and TRBJ1-4, the complete variable domain is KAGVTQTPRYLIKTRGQQVTLSCSPISGHRSVSWYQQTPGQGLQFLFEYFSETQRNKGNFPGRFSGRQFSNSRSEMNVSTLELGDSALYLCASSERVGFFFGSGTQLSVL.

The sample holds one count of this clone. This rearrangement joins TRBV6-6 to TRBJ2-7, with 7 positions matching TRBD1. The CDR3 covers 16 residues. V lost 2 bases, J lost 2 bases, and 9 bases stayed unmatched. CDR1 MNHNY and CDR2 SVGAGI come from the germline V gene (reference sequence). As DNA, the CDR3 is TGTGCCAGCAGTTACGCCGGGACAGCCCCGACCTACGAGCAGTACGTC. Amino acid sequence: CASSYAGTAPTYEQYV.

The V call is TRBV19, the J call TRBJ1-5; maybe TRBD1 (5 bases). Between the trimmed V and J ends, which lost 7 bases and 4 bases, there was a span of 17 bases. The CDR3 sequence is 15 residues long. Germline lookup yields CDR1 LNHDA and CDR2 SQIVND (reference sequence). CDR3 in amino acids: CASNLLQEPNQPQHF. The CDR3 DNA reads as TGTGCCAGTAATCTCTTACAGGAGCCGAATCAGCCCCAGCATTTT.

The chain has TRBV15 and TRBJ1-2; D not resolved. Per germline, CDR1 LNHNV and CDR2 YYDKDF (reference sequence). V was shortened by 2 bases and J by 0 bases, with 7 bases between the two germline ends. This CDR3 contains 14 residues. CDR3 residues: CATSRNKANYGYTF. The CDR3 DNA follows: TGTGCCACCAGCAGAAACAAAGCTAACTATGGCTACACCTTC.

This clone appeared a few times. The chain couples TRBV6-5 to TRBJ1-2; D unresolved. Deletions cut 6 bases from V and 7 bases from J, with 18 bases between. Germline assignment: CDR1 MNHEY and CDR2 SVGAGI. The CDR3 extends over 14 amino acids. CDR3: CASRGRPRVSGYTF. In nucleotides, the CDR3 is TGTGCCAGCAGGGGGAGGCCAAGGGTGTCTGGCTACACCTTC.

This clone occurred a few times. The V gene is TRBV28, the J gene TRBJ1-2; TRBD1 might be the D (6 bases). The CDR3 is 14 amino acids. The V and J ends lost 6 bases and 2 bases respectively, with 13 bases between them. Germline V gene lookup returns CDR1 MDHEN and CDR2 SYDVKM. The CDR3 DNA reads as TGTGCCAGCAGGTTCAGGGGAGGGAACTATGGCTACACCTTC. Translating gives CASRFRGGNYGYTF.

The chain uses TRBV5-1 and TRBJ1-6; possible D gene TRBD1, 6 bases. Germline V CDR1 and CDR2: SGHRS, YFSETQ. There are 16 residues in the CDR3. Trimming removed 0 bases from V and 7 bases from J, with 14 bases in between. The CDR3 here is CASSLEAGVGNSPLHF. The DNA for the CDR3 is TGCGCCAGCAGCTTGGAGGCAGGGGTAGGGAATTCACCCCTCCACTTT.

The chain recombines TRBV18 with TRBJ2-2, with TRBD1 matching over 7 bases. The germline CDR1 and CDR2 sequences are KGHSH and LQKENI. There are 14 residues in the CDR3. Losses at the gene ends were 5 bases for V and 4 bases for J; bases not matched to a gene: 4. The CDR3 loop is CASSGGQTTGELFF. The CDR3 coding sequence is TGTGCCAGCTCAGGGGGACAGACCACCGGGGAGCTGTTTTTT.

J is TRBJ2-2 and V is TRBV11-2; D may be TRBD2 (5 bases). The CDR3 sequence is 16 residues long. CDR1 is SGHAT, CDR2 FQNNGV, per germline. V lost 4 bases to trimming and J lost 1 base, with 13 bases between them. The DNA of the CDR3 is TGTGCCAGCAGCTCCTTGATTGGGAGGAACACCGGGGAGCTGTTTTTT. Protein: CASSSLIGRNTGELFF.

The chain has TRBV7-3 and TRBJ1-1, with a possible D match to TRBD1 (6 bases). V gave up 5 bases and J gave up 1 base, with 8 bases separating them. This CDR3 contains 13 residues. Germline loops: CDR1 SGHTA, CDR2 FQGTGA. CDR3 DNA: TGTGCCAGCAGCCTGGGACAGAACACTGAAGCTTTCTTT. Amino acids: CASSLGQNTEAFF.

This clone showed up just a few times. This chain uses TRBV6-1 with TRBJ2-4, with no clear D. Germline CDR1 MNHNS, CDR2 SASEGT. The CDR3 runs 12 residues. With 5 bases removed from V and 9 bases from J, the gap between germline ends came to 11 bases. The CDR3 protein is CASSSPGGIQYF. The CDR3 DNA sequence: TGTGCCAGCAGTTCACCAGGTGGCATTCAGTACTTC.

This clone turned up a few times. This sequence joins TRBV29-1 and TRBJ2-1; no firm D call. V shed 6 bases and J shed 1 base, with 10 bases lying between them. There are 13 residues in the CDR3. The V gene's germline CDR1 is SQVTM and CDR2 ANQGSEA. DNA for the CDR3: TGCAGCGTACTGGAGTATTCCTACAATGAGCAGTTCTTC. Translating gives CSVLEYSYNEQFF.

This clone was recorded a few times. V usage is TRBV6-1 and J usage is TRBJ2-3; 7 nucleotides align to TRBD1. This CDR3 has 16 amino acids. Looked up from germline, CDR1 is MNHNS and CDR2 is SASEGT. The ends lost 4 bases at V and 2 bases at J; junction bases unmatched: 9. CDR3 amino acids: CASSALRDSFTDTQYF. The CDR3 nucleotides are TGTGCCAGCAGTGCCCTCCGGGACAGCTTCACAGATACGCAGTATTTT.

The sample holds a few counts of this clone. The rearrangement links TRBV4-2 to TRBJ2-1; 8 bases are a match to TRBD1. J was trimmed by 4 bases and V by 5 bases; bases with no gene match: 10. CDR3 size: 16 residues. The germline V gene encodes CDR1 LGHNA and CDR2 YNFKEQ. As DNA, the CDR3 is TGTGCCAGCAGCGGTAAAGTGACAGGGGATTACAATGAGCAGTTCTTC. Its protein is CASSGKVTGDYNEQFF.

This clone is a singleton in its sample. V usage is TRBV6-1 and J usage is TRBJ1-5; 8 nucleotides align to TRBD1. The V gene end was trimmed by 3 bases and the J gene end by 6 bases; junction bases not matched to a gene: 1. Germline lookup yields CDR1 MNHNS and CDR2 SASEGT. The CDR3 is made up of 13 amino acids. The CDR3 DNA is TGTGCCAGCAGTGAGACAGGGGTTCAGCCCCAGCATTTT. Amino acid sequence: CASSETGVQPQHF.

As DNA, the CDR3 is TGTGCCAGCAGTAAAGGACAGATCAACTATGGCTACACCTTC. It is translated as CASSKGQINYGYTF. V is TRBV6-1 and J is TRBJ1-2; maybe TRBD1 (6 bases). Looked up from germline, CDR1 is MNHNS and CDR2 is SASEGT. Trimming removed 5 bases at V and 2 bases at J, with 12 bases between. This CDR3 is 14 amino acids long.

The chain joins TRBV5-6 to TRBJ1-4; possibly TRBD1 for D (6 bases). Germline V CDR1 and CDR2: SGHDT, YYEEEE. This CDR3 contains 18 residues. V lost 0 bases and J lost 0, with 15 bases in between. CDR3 in amino acids: CASSLDRAGSPTNEKLFF. The CDR3 coding sequence is TGTGCCAGCAGCTTGGACAGGGCTGGTTCCCCAACTAATGAAAAACTGTTTTTT. Full variable domain (remainder filled in from reference TRBV5-6 and TRBJ1-4): DAGVTQSPTHLIKTRGQQVTLRCSPKSGHDTVSWYQQALGQGPQFIFQYYEEEERQRGNFPDRFSGHQFPNYSSELNVNALLLGDSALYLCASSLDRAGSPTNEKLFFGSGTQLSVL.

This clone was observed a few times. The rearrangement joins TRBV6-1 to TRBJ1-4; 9 bases agree with TRBD1. Unmatched junction bases numbered 3, after V lost 6 bases and J lost 7 bases. CDR1 and CDR2 (germline): MNHNS, SASEGT. The CDR3 is made up of 13 amino acids. CDR3: CASRGTGFEKLFF. The CDR3, as DNA: TGTGCCAGCAGGGGGACAGGGTTTGAAAAACTGTTTTTT.